The 32 T cell receptor beta chains below all came from one sample that was sequenced in a study of identical twins. TCRdb analysed the 5' RACE reads with MiXCR anew, one entry per CDR3 protein. Of roughly 700,000 distinct CDR3 sequences detected, 8.6% appear once; the ten largest clones hold more than 0.75%. These data were also reused for a study on yellow fever vaccine responses in identical twins.

Material for sequencing was PBMCs. The receptors come from a woman younger than 30 in good health.

Many counts were recorded for this clonotype. The chain joins TRBV4-3 to TRBJ2-1; D is ambiguous. The length of the CDR3 is 15 residues. V shed 0 bases and J shed 3 bases, with 9 bases lying between them. In germline, CDR1 is LGHNA, CDR2 YSLEER. This CDR3 reads CASSQEIGRYNEQFF. CDR3 bases: TGCGCCAGCAGCCAAGAGATCGGACGCTACAATGAGCAGTTCTTC.

This clonotype has ten or more counts. The CDR3 is CSVDGRGITNTEAFF. CDR3 bases: TGCAGCGTTGACGGACGGGGAATCACGAACACTGAAGCTTTCTTT. V and J are TRBV29-1 and TRBJ1-1, with D unresolved. The CDR3 consists of 15 residues. The V gene's germline CDR1 is SQVTM and CDR2 ANQGSEA. Trimming shortened V by 3 bases and J by 1 base, and 15 bases separated the two germline ends.

This rearrangement joins TRBV4-2 to TRBJ2-3; the D call may be TRBD1 or TRBD2 (7 bases each). This CDR3 spans 16 amino acids. The germline CDR1 and CDR2 sequences are LGHNA and YNFKEQ. Trimming took off 1 base at V and 0 bases at J, with 11 bases between the two ends. The chain's CDR3 is CASSQAQGGSTDTQYF. The CDR3 DNA sequence: TGTGCCAGCAGCCAAGCGCAGGGGGGGAGCACAGATACGCAGTATTTT.

This clonotype has a handful of counts. This CDR3 is CASSQVLQGAANTGELFF. Written as DNA, the CDR3 is TGCGCCAGCAGCCAAGTCCTACAGGGAGCCGCGAACACCGGGGAGCTGTTTTTT. This chain joins TRBV4-1 and TRBJ2-2, with a possible D match to TRBD1 (6 bases). The germline V and J ends were trimmed by 1 base and 0 bases, with 15 bases remaining between them. The CDR3 is 18 residues long. Germline V CDR1 and CDR2: MGHRA, YSYEKL.

This clonotype was picked up a small number of times. The V call is TRBV11-3, the J call TRBJ2-1; TRBD1 matches at 8 bases. V was pared by 5 bases and J by 4 bases, with 4 bases of the junction left unmatched. CDR1 is SGHNT, CDR2 YENEEA, per germline. The CDR3 is 14 amino acids. The CDR3 nucleotides read TGTGCCAGCAGCGACAGGGGTTATTACAATGAGCAGTTCTTC. This gives the protein CASSDRGYYNEQFF.

In its sample, this clonotype was seen many times. At one end, the junction sequence differs from germline, possibly due to a read error. The chain joins TRBV29-1 to TRBJ2-2; D remains ambiguous. This CDR3 is 13 amino acids long. Germline lookup yields CDR1 SQVTM and CDR2 ANQGSEA. The CDR3 loop reads CSVGQENTGELFF. CDR3 DNA sequence: TGCAGTGTTGGGCAGGAAAACACCGGGGAGCTGTTTTTT.

This clonotype was found a few times. The chain employs TRBV20-1 and TRBJ2-7, with 9 bases matching TRBD1. Losses at the gene ends were 3 bases for V and 0 bases for J; bases not matched to a gene: 6. CDR1 is DFQATT and CDR2 is SNEGSKA in the germline V gene (reference sequence). The CDR3 is made up of 15 amino acids. CDR3 sequence reads: CSARDRGFPSYEQYF. CDR3 in DNA: TGCAGTGCTAGGGACAGGGGATTCCCCTCCTACGAGCAGTACTTC.

This clonotype came up many times. The CDR3 nucleotides are TGCGCCAGCAGCTCCCGGACAGAGGGGAGGACCGGGGAGCTGTTTTTT. Its translation: CASSSRTEGRTGELFF. The rearrangement uses TRBV5-1 and TRBJ2-2; D may correspond to TRBD1 or TRBD2 (6 bases each). CDR3 length: 16 residues. V lost 3 bases to trimming and J lost 5 bases, with 17 bases between them. Germline CDR1 SGHRS, CDR2 YFSETQ.

The chain couples TRBV9 to TRBJ2-1; TRBD2 agrees at 8 bases. V lost 2 bases to trimming and J lost 8 bases; unmatched junction nucleotides: 15. Germline values: CDR1 SGDLS, CDR2 YYNGEE. CDR3 length: 17 amino acids. CDR3 protein: CASSVGAFGGAIDEQFF. In DNA, the CDR3 is TGTGCCAGCAGCGTCGGAGCCTTCGGGGGGGCCATCGATGAGCAGTTCTTC.

About this clonotype itself: The junction and the germline gene differ at one end; a read error may be behind it. The chain uses TRBV7-7 and TRBJ2-5, with 8 bases lining up with TRBD1. The CDR3 consists of 13 residues. Germline CDR1 SSHAT, CDR2 FNYEAQ (reference sequence). The CDR3 protein is CASTRGQGETQYF. For the CDR3, the DNA is TGTGCTAGCACCCGAGGACAGGGAGAGACCCAGTACTTC.

This clonotype has more than one count but fewer than ten. The chain uses TRBV2 and TRBJ2-5; weak D call: TRBD2 (5 bases). Trimming stripped 0 bases from V and 2 bases from J, with 16 bases between. This CDR3 is built from 17 residues. CDR1 is SNHLY and CDR2 is FYNNEI in the germline V gene. In DNA form, the CDR3 reads TGTGCCAGCAGTGAAGCGCTTCTGGCGGGCCAACAAGAGACCCAGTACTTC. This gives the protein CASSEALLAGQQETQYF.

In its sample, this clonotype was seen a few times. V and J are TRBV7-3 and TRBJ1-2; D gene ambiguous. V was clipped by 2 bases and J by 3 bases, with 7 bases between them. CDR3 size: 13 residues. Germline V gene lookup returns CDR1 SGHTA and CDR2 FQGTGA. The CDR3 here is CASSLYGYYGYTF. As DNA, the CDR3 is TGTGCCAGCAGCTTATACGGATACTATGGCTACACCTTC. Full variable domain (rest looked up from reference TRBV7-3 and TRBJ1-2): GAGVSQTPSNKVTEKGKYVELRCDPISGHTALYWYRQSLGQGPEFLIYFQGTGAADDSGLPNDRFFAVRPEGSVSTLKIQRTERGDSAVYLCASSLYGYYGYTFGSGTRLTVV.

This clonotype appeared many times. The chain recombines TRBV12-3 or TRBV12-4 with TRBJ2-2; D possibly corresponds to TRBD2 (5 bases). The germline V and J ends were trimmed by 8 bases and 2 bases, with 6 bases remaining between them. The CDR3 is 12 residues long. The DNA for the CDR3 is TGTGCCAGCCGACTAAACACCGGGGAGCTGTTTTTT. Protein product: CASRLNTGELFF.

The chain employs TRBV12-3 or TRBV12-4 and TRBJ2-5, with 7 bases that match TRBD1. CDR3 length equals 14 residues. V lost 6 bases, J lost 2 bases, and 6 bases stayed unmatched. The CDR3 sequence: CASSRDSLQETQYF. The CDR3 DNA sequence: TGTGCCAGCAGCCGGGACAGTCTTCAAGAGACCCAGTACTTC.

This clonotype came up a few times. The chain is built from TRBV6-5 and TRBJ2-5; D is uncertain. The V end lost 0 bases, the J end lost 2 bases, and 7 bases lay between the germline ends. The CDR3 has 14 amino acids. The V gene's germline CDR1 is MNHEY and CDR2 SVGAGI. Here the CDR3 DNA reads TGTGCCAGCAGTTACTCGTACAGACAAGAGACCCAGTACTTC. Encoded protein: CASSYSYRQETQYF.

As regards this clonotype: A read error may be the cause here, since a much bigger clone is one base away. The rearrangement links TRBV4-3 to TRBJ2-3; weak D call: TRBD1 (6 bases). Germline CDR1 and CDR2: LGHNA and YSLEER. This CDR3 region has 17 residues. The CDR3 DNA sequence: TGCGCCGGCAGCCAAGATAGGCGGACAGAAGGCACAGATACGCAGTATTTT. It yields the protein CAGSQDRRTEGTDTQYF.

Many counts were recorded for this clonotype. The chain uses TRBV12-3 or TRBV12-4 and TRBJ2-7; D possibly matches TRBD1 or TRBD2 (5 bases each). The CDR3 length is 15 residues. Trimming removed 4 bases from V and 0 bases from J, with 13 bases in between. CDR3 residues: CASSSRDPGSYEQYF. CDR3 in DNA: TGTGCCAGCAGTTCCCGGGACCCGGGCTCCTACGAGCAGTACTTC.

The chain joins TRBV10-3 to TRBJ2-1; a possible D gene is TRBD2 (6 bases). V was shortened by 4 bases and J by 7 bases, with 8 bases between the two germline ends. The CDR3 is made up of 12 amino acids. Germline lookup yields CDR1 ENHRY and CDR2 SYGVKD. CDR3 DNA sequence: TGTGCCATCAGTGGACTAGGGAATGAGCAGTTCTTC. Residues: CAISGLGNEQFF.

The V gene is TRBV28, the J gene TRBJ2-5, with D unresolved. Trimming cost V 2 bases and J 4 bases, with 11 bases left between them. The CDR3 is 14 amino acids. From germline, CDR1 is MDHEN and CDR2 SYDVKM. CDR3 sequence reads: CASSLMGSVETQYF. The CDR3 DNA follows: TGTGCCAGCAGTTTAATGGGGTCGGTAGAGACCCAGTACTTC.

The genes are TRBV2 and TRBJ2-7, with 7 bases aligning to TRBD1. Per the germline V gene, CDR1 is SNHLY and CDR2 is FYNNEI. Trimming at V came to 2 bases and at J to 5 bases, leaving 6 bases not matched to a gene. CDR3 length: 14 residues. This CDR3 reads CASSEWRQGNEQYF. The CDR3 bases are TGTGCCAGCAGTGAATGGAGACAGGGAAACGAGCAGTACTTC. Filled out from reference TRBV2 and TRBJ2-7, the complete variable domain reads EPEVTQTPSHQVTQMGQEVILRCVPISNHLYFYWYRQILGQKVEFLVSFYNNEISEKSEIFDDQFSVERPDGSNFTLKIRSTKLEDSAMYFCASSEWRQGNEQYFGPGTRLTVT.

The chain joins TRBV5-5 to TRBJ2-5, with D possibly TRBD1 on 6 matching bases. CDR3 length: 14 residues. V lost 0 bases and J lost 3, with 9 bases in between. The germline V gene encodes CDR1 SGHKS and CDR2 YYEKEE (reference sequence). CDR3 amino acids: CASSLGQDEETQYF. The DNA for the CDR3 is TGTGCCAGCAGCTTGGGACAGGACGAAGAGACCCAGTACTTC.

This clonotype has at least ten counts. The gene calls are TRBV6-6 and TRBJ2-3; D is unclear. The CDR3 extends over 13 amino acids. The V end lost 7 bases, the J end lost 4 bases, and 12 bases lay between the germline ends. Germline V gene data show CDR1 as MNHNY and CDR2 as SVGAGI (reference sequence). The CDR3 sequence: CASKVPPSDTQYF. The CDR3 DNA follows: TGTGCCAGCAAGGTCCCGCCCTCAGATACGCAGTATTTT.

This clonotype has more than one count but fewer than ten. This chain joins TRBV13 and TRBJ2-1; 8 nucleotides line up with TRBD2. V dropped 2 bases and J dropped 9; count of bases not matched to a gene: 3. The CDR3 extends over 13 amino acids. Germline V gives CDR1 PRHDT, CDR2 FYEKMQ (reference sequence). CDR3 in amino acids: CASSLPGGGEQFF. DNA of the CDR3: TGTGCCAGCAGCTTACCCGGGGGGGGTGAGCAGTTCTTC.

This clonotype turned up a few times. The genes are TRBV7-6 and TRBJ2-1; 7 bases align to TRBD2. This CDR3 has 17 amino acids. J lost 7 bases, V lost 2 bases, and 14 bases had no gene match. Germline lookup yields CDR1 SGHVS and CDR2 FNYEAQ. The CDR3 here is CASSLRVSGTTPNEQFF. In DNA form, the CDR3 reads TGTGCCAGCAGCTTAAGGGTCTCCGGGACTACACCTAATGAGCAGTTCTTC.

The V and J genes are TRBV4-3 and TRBJ2-7; 14 bases align to TRBD2. The CDR3 sequence is 17 residues long. The V segment lost 10 bases and the J segment 3 bases; nucleotides outside the gene matches: 14. The V gene's germline CDR1 is LGHNA and CDR2 YSLEER. This CDR3 reads CAKSGLAGVPTSYEQYF. CDR3 DNA: TGCGCCAAATCGGGACTAGCGGGAGTCCCGACCAGCTACGAGCAGTACTTC.

The rearrangement uses TRBV29-1 and TRBJ2-3; TRBD2 agrees at 11 bases. The CDR3 covers 16 residues. CDR1 and CDR2 from the germline V gene are SQVTM and ANQGSEA. The trim removed 8 bases at V and 4 bases at J, leaving 14 bases unmatched. This CDR3 reads CSPVVAGGFDPDTQYF. CDR3 bases: TGCAGCCCGGTGGTAGCGGGGGGGTTTGATCCAGATACGCAGTATTTT.

This clonotype came up many times. The chain combines TRBV20-1 with TRBJ2-3; D uncertain. The CDR3 spans 13 residues. Germline CDR1 is DFQATT and CDR2 is SNEGSKA (reference sequence). Trimming took 4 bases from V and 0 from J, leaving 8 bases between them. CDR3 coding DNA: TGCAGTGCTATCCGCGTTAGCACAGATACGCAGTATTTT. This translates into CSAIRVSTDTQYF.

CDR3 in DNA: TGCAGCGTGGGGGGACAGGGCCGAGCTTTCTTT. It codes for CSVGGQGRAFF. The chain employs TRBV29-1 and TRBJ1-1; TRBD1 matches at 9 bases. Germline lookup yields CDR1 SQVTM and CDR2 ANQGSEA. The V gene end was trimmed by 6 bases and the J gene end by 10 bases; junction bases not matched to a gene: 6. There are 11 residues in the CDR3.

This clonotype was seen a few times. The chain joins TRBV11-1 to TRBJ2-2; D unresolved. CDR1 SGHAT and CDR2 FQDESV come from the germline V gene (reference sequence). The V and J ends lost 5 bases and 4 bases respectively, with 11 bases between them. CDR3 size: 14 residues. The CDR3 DNA sequence: TGTGCCAGCAGCCCTTTTAGGTTCACCGGGGAGCTGTTTTTT. Translating gives CASSPFRFTGELFF.

This clonotype was counted between two and nine times. J is TRBJ2-2 and V is TRBV25-1; D gene uncertain. This CDR3 is built from 16 residues. Trimming removed 2 bases from V and 3 bases from J, with 13 bases in between. Germline V lookup: CDR1 MGHDK, CDR2 SYGVNS. The CDR3 coding sequence is TGTGCCAGCAGTGAACTTCTTAGAGGTGACACCGGGGAGCTGTTTTTT. Residues: CASSELLRGDTGELFF.

V and J are TRBV15 and TRBJ2-7, with 8 bases fitting TRBD2. This CDR3 has 15 residues. CDR1 LNHNV and CDR2 YYDKDF come from the germline V gene (reference sequence). The V segment lost 0 bases and the J segment 3 bases; nucleotides outside the gene matches: 4. In nucleotides, the CDR3 is TGTGCCACCAGCAGAGACGCCGGGACTAGCTACGAGCAGTACTTC. Its protein product is CATSRDAGTSYEQYF.

The chain links TRBV3-1 to TRBJ2-2; the D gene is possibly TRBD1 (5 bases). V lost 8 bases and J lost 6, with 13 bases in between. The CDR3 has 13 residues. The germline V gene encodes CDR1 LGHDT and CDR2 YNNKEL (reference sequence). DNA of the CDR3: TGTGCCAGCGACCCGGGCAGGGCCGGGGAGCTGTTTTTT. This codes for CASDPGRAGELFF.